This is a list of T cell receptor beta chains from one sample in a study of T cell responses to AZD1222 COVID-19 vaccine. The repertoire was sequenced with immunoSEQ multiplex PCR; TCRdb's copy has only in-frame clones and lacks some. The sample carries approximately 110,000 clones, around 86% recorded once. The starting material was peripheral blood, obtained on day 0 of AZD1222 vaccination. The receptors stem from an adult in good health. Both conserved end residues are part of each CDR3. The order of the fields is D gene, J gene, V gene, CDR3 length, clone size, CDR3 DNA, CDR3 protein. D genes are given only for firm matches. Clone size is shown for a subset of rows, as once, few, many or a class of expanded clone.

TRBD1 | TRBJ1-3 | TRBV6-2/TRBV6-3 | 18 | - | TGTGCCAGCAGTCATCTTGGCCCCGGGACAGCCTCTGGAAACACCATATATTTT | CASSHLGPGTASGNTIYF
- | TRBJ2-5 | TRBV4-1 | 18 | - | TGCGCCAGCAGCCAAGAAACAGGTCCTAGCTCTTACCAAGAGACCCAGTACTTC | CASSQETGPSSYQETQYF
- | TRBJ1-3 | TRBV6-2/TRBV6-3 | 16 | - | TGTGCCAGCAGTTTTTCGGGCTCAAGCTCTGGAAACACCATATATTTT | CASSFSGSSSGNTIYF
- | TRBJ1-6 | TRBV6-1 | 18 | - | TGTGCCAGCAGTGAAATCGACGGGTTGGGGACGGTTGTTTCACCCCTCCACTTT | CASSEIDGLGTVVSPLHF
- | TRBJ2-7 | TRBV4-1 | 14 | - | TGCGCCAGCAGCCAAGTTACGGGACTCTACGAGCAGTACTTC | CASSQVTGLYEQYF
- | TRBJ1-6 | TRBV4-1 | 14 | - | TGCGCCAGCAGCCAAGATCTTCAGAATTCACCCCTCCACTTT | CASSQDLQNSPLHF
TRBD1 | TRBJ2-3 | TRBV5-6 | 15 | - | TGTGCCAGCAGACTACCGGGACAGGGAACAGATACGCAGTATTTT | CASRLPGQGTDTQYF
- | TRBJ1-2 | TRBV18 | 13 | - | TGTGCCAGCTCACCACCTGGGCTCGTAGGCTACACCTTC | CASSPPGLVGYTF
- | TRBJ1-2 | TRBV14 | 11 | - | TGTGCCAGCAGCCGGCAACTAGGGTTCACCTTC | CASSRQLGFTF
- | TRBJ2-7 | TRBV6-5 | 13 | - | TGTGCCAGCAGACTAACCTCCCGCTCTGAGCAGTACTTC | CASRLTSRSEQYF
- | TRBJ1-3 | TRBV10-1 | 13 | - | TGCGCCAGCAGTGGCAGTATTGGAAACACCATATATTTT | CASSGSIGNTIYF
- | TRBJ2-7 | TRBV11-2 | 16 | - | TGTGCCAGCAGCTTAGTTGGGCAGGACATCTCCTACGAGCAGTACTTC | CASSLVGQDISYEQYF
TRBD1 | TRBJ2-7 | TRBV19 | 13 | - | TGTGCCAGTACCGACAGGGTAGGCAACGAGCAGTACTTC | CASTDRVGNEQYF
- | TRBJ2-7 | TRBV3-1/TRBV3-2 | 14 | - | TGTGCCAGCAGCCAAGGGCTAGCAGCTAGCGAGCAGTACTTC | CASSQGLAASEQYF
- | TRBJ1-2 | TRBV5-1 | 14 | few | TGCGCCAGCAGCTTGGCCGCAGGTAACTATGGCTACACCTTC | CASSLAAGNYGYTF
- | TRBJ2-7 | TRBV6-5 | 15 | - | TGTGCCAGCAGCCTCTTGAGGGGTAGCTCCTACGAGCAGTACTTC | CASSLLRGSSYEQYF
- | TRBJ1-2 | TRBV28 | 12 | - | TGTGCCAGCAGCGTAGGGCTGGGGGGCTACACCTTC | CASSVGLGGYTF
- | TRBJ2-7 | TRBV10-3 | 15 | - | TGTGCCATCAGTGTGCGCGGGCCCTCGTCCTACGAGCAGTACTTC | CAISVRGPSSYEQYF
- | TRBJ2-5 | TRBV5-1 | 12 | - | TGCGCCAGCAGGGGGCCCCAAGAGACCCAGTACTTC | CASRGPQETQYF
- | TRBJ2-7 | TRBV7-2 | 15 | - | TGTGCCAGCAGCCTGTCGGCTGGGAACTCCTACGAGCAGTACTTC | CASSLSAGNSYEQYF
TRBD1 | TRBJ2-6 | TRBV12-5 | 17 | - | TGTGCTAGTGGCCCGGGACAGGGGGCGTCTGGGGCCAACGTCCTGACTTTC | CASGPGQGASGANVLTF
- | TRBJ2-1 | TRBV5-1 | 11 | few | TGCGCCAGCAGCCCTGGACAGGAGCAGTTCTTC | CASSPGQEQFF
TRBD2 | TRBJ2-5 | TRBV9 | 14 | - | TGTGCCAGCAGCTACGGGGGGTCCCAAGAGACCCAGTACTTC | CASSYGGSQETQYF
- | TRBJ1-6 | TRBV5-1 | 15 | few | TGCGCCAGCAGCTTGGCCGGGGCTACTTATTCACCCCTCCACTTT | CASSLAGATYSPLHF
- | TRBJ2-1 | TRBV7-9 | 15 | - | TGTGCCAGCAGCTTAATCGGGACACCCTACAATGAGCAGTTCTTC | CASSLIGTPYNEQFF
TRBD2 | TRBJ2-1 | TRBV6-1 | 17 | - | TGTGCCAGCAGTGAAGTGCGGGGGGCTCTGACCTACAATGAGCAGTTCTTC | CASSEVRGALTYNEQFF
TRBD1 | TRBJ1-2 | TRBV4-1 | 14 | - | TGCGCCAGCAGCCAACTGGGGACAGGGAATGGCTACACCTTC | CASSQLGTGNGYTF
TRBD1 | TRBJ1-2 | TRBV5-5 | 13 | - | TGTGCCAGCAGCAACCGGACAGGGGTCGGCTACACCTTC | CASSNRTGVGYTF
- | TRBJ2-7 | TRBV7-2 | 13 | - | TGTGCCAGCAGCTCTTATGCCCCAGTCGAGCAGTACTTC | CASSSYAPVEQYF
- | TRBJ1-6 | TRBV25-1 | 13 | few | TGTGCCAGCAGTGCAGGGACTCGGGTCCCCCTCCACTTT | CASSAGTRVPLHF